Sequencing of this T cell receptor beta chain was carried out in a study of blood T cell repertoires in COVID-19. Turning to the study itself: From T cells, B-cell-depleted T cells, or PBMCs came the material, which was cDNA or gDNA.

Only in-frame clones appear in the TCRdb table, and some are missing; sequencing was by immunoSEQ multiplex PCR. This repertoire shows roughly 85,000 clones, around 86% found once; its top ten account for about 25%. This clone was seen a handful of times. The CDR3 runs 13 residues. Germline V gene sequence: CDR1 SGHNT, CDR2 YENEEA. Trimming took 4 bases from V and 7 from J, leaving 11 bases between them. The rearrangement joins TRBV11-3 to TRBJ2-1; no clear D gene. The source of this sequence is a man in his fifties with active or convalescent COVID-19. Specimen: peripheral blood. The CDR3 DNA is TGTGCCAGCAGCTCACTCGCGTCGAATGAGCAGTTCTTC. It specifies CASSSLASNEQFF.